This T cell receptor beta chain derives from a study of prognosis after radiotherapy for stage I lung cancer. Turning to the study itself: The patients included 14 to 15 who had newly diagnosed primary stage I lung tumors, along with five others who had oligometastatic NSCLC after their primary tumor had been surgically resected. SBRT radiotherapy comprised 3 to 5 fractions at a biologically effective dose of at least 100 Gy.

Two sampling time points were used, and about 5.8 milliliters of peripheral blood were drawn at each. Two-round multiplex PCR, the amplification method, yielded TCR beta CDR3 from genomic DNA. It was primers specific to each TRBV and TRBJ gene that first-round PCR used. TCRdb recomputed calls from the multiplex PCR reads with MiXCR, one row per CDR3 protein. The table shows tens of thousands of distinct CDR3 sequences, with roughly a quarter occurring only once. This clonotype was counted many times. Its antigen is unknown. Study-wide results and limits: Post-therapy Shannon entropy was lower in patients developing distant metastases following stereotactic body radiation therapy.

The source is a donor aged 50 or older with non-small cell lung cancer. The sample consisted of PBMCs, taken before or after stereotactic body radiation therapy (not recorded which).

CDR3 coding DNA: TGCGCCAGCAGCTTGGGGCAGACATCGACCTACGAGCAGTACTTC. It translates to CASSLGQTSTYEQYF. The rearrangement links TRBV5-1 to TRBJ2-7; unclear D gene. The CDR3 loop spans 15 amino acids. Germline V CDR1 and CDR2: SGHRS, YFSETQ. V was pared by 0 bases and J by 2 bases, with 12 bases between. The full variable domain, with the rest looked up from reference TRBV5-1 and TRBJ2-7, is KAGVTQTPRYLIKTRGQQVTLSCSPISGHRSVSWYQQTPGQGLQFLFEYFSETQRNKGNFPGRFSGRQFSNSRSEMNVSTLELGDSALYLCASSLGQTSTYEQYFGPGTRLTVT.